This TCR beta chain was captured in a study of OX40 agonist ivuxolimab in advanced cancers. CDR1 and CDR2 (germline): MNHEY, SVGAGI. Deletions cut 6 bases from V and 12 bases from J, with 20 bases between. The length of the CDR3 is 13 residues. Clones were sequenced by immunoSEQ multiplex PCR, and TCRdb holds only the in-frame ones, with some missing. There are about 82,000 clones in the sample; more than 85% occur only once, and roughly 2.1% lies in the top ten. Material: CD4+ or CD8+ T cells sorted from blood, obtained in a trial of the OX40 agonist ivuxolimab. The chain recombines TRBV6-5 with TRBJ1-1; D is undetermined. This TCR derives from an adult with an advanced solid tumor such as melanoma, head and neck, liver or kidney cancer. CDR3 region: CASSSGDGRVSFF. CDR3 coding DNA: TGTGCCAGCAGCTCCGGCGATGGCCGGGTATCTTTCTTT.